This T cell receptor beta chain is drawn from a study of cytomegalovirus exposure and HLA in healthy donors. CDR3 length: 13 residues. CDR1 is KGHSH and CDR2 is LQKENI in the germline V gene. Trimming cost V 2 bases and J 5 bases, with 7 bases left between them. Researchers ran the PCR with 60 Vbeta and 13 Jbeta primers. In the original analysis: Later analysis identified approximately 88 million unique TCR beta chains, about 10 million shared. Assay used: immunoSEQ multiplex PCR; TCRdb lists only in-frame clones, some missing. V and J calls and clone size follow that table, whereas D and trimming were derived from the DNA. The sample lists about 180,000 clones; less than 85% were seen once. Points from the study as a whole: Earlier analysis looked at TCR beta V segments, and most were productive about 87% or about 30% of the time.

Note on this clone: Its antigen is as yet unknown.

The sample consisted of PBMCs. The sequence derives from a man between 18 and 35 years old in good health and CMV-seronegative. The J gene is TRBJ2-1, the V gene TRBV18; no firm D call. The CDR3 coding sequence is TGTGCCAGCTCACCAGGGCAGAACAATGAGCAGTTCTTC. The encoded protein is CASSPGQNNEQFF.